This record covers a single TCR beta chain. The data were taken from a study of T cell responses to AZD1222 COVID-19 vaccine. Sequencing was performed with immunoSEQ multiplex PCR; in TCRdb, only in-frame clones are kept and a portion is missing. This sample yields fewer than 200,000 clones, of which about nine tenths are seen a single time; roughly 1.6% belongs to the top ten. The CDR3 spans 16 residues. V was clipped by 5 bases and J by 3 bases, with 16 bases between them. From germline, CDR1 is SEHNR and CDR2 FQNEAQ (reference sequence). The gene calls are TRBV7-9 and TRBJ1-4; D unclear. The sequenced sample was peripheral blood, obtained on day 0 of AZD1222 vaccination. The clonotype comes from an adult in good health. CDR3 residues: CASSLGKGAANEKLFF. As DNA, the CDR3 is TGTGCCAGCAGCCTGGGGAAGGGTGCGGCTAATGAAAAACTGTTTTTT.